This T cell receptor beta chain was identified during a study of blood T cell repertoires in COVID-19. Study-level information: Both acute and convalescent COVID-19 samples were obtained from the United States, Italy and Spain.

The V and J ends lost 0 bases and 5 bases, in that order; junction bases with no gene match: 4. The CDR3 runs 16 residues. Germline CDR1 and CDR2: SGDLS and YYNGEE. Source study methods: Estimation of nucleated cell counts was performed using reference gene primer amplification. The method was immunoSEQ multiplex PCR; TCRdb's version includes in-frame clones alone and lacks a portion of them. V, J and clone size are taken as reported in that table, and D and trimming were inferred from the DNA itself. The sample shows around 200,000 clones, approximately 87% of them seen only once. While infection was still active, Seattle patients were enrolled and then followed longitudinally.

The source material was peripheral blood. The TCR was taken from a person aged 65 to 79 with COVID-19, enrolled during active disease. The V call is TRBV9, the J call TRBJ2-1; 11 bases are a match to TRBD2. The CDR3 loop reads CASSVDPSGGNNEQFF. CDR3 bases: TGTGCCAGCAGCGTAGACCCTAGCGGGGGGAACAATGAGCAGTTCTTC.